This TCR beta chain was retrieved from a study of T-cell reconstitution after alpha-beta-depleted transplantation in children. Whole-study results and caveats: Several hundred expanded graft clones reportedly supplied alpha-beta T cells about two months after transplant.

Concerning this clonotype: Its cognate antigen is unknown.

V lost 2 bases to trimming and J lost 3 bases, with 11 bases between them. The CDR3 has 14 amino acids. CDR1 MDHEN and CDR2 SYDVKM come from the germline V gene. Unique molecular identifiers were built into the TCRbeta library. One entry per CDR3 protein, called by TCRdb with MiXCR from the PCR reads. The sample holds 550,000 to 800,000 distinct CDR3 sequences, about an eighth seen once. The chain employs TRBV28 and TRBJ2-7, with D possibly matching TRBD1 (5 bases). The receptor comes from a girl aged 2-10 years with congenital amegakaryocytic thrombocytopenia, due to receive a stem cell transplant. This sample comprised PBMCs, obtained before TCRalphabeta/CD19-depleted stem cell transplant. DNA of the CDR3: TGTGCCAGCAGTTTAAAAGGGGAACTCTACGAGCAGTACTTC. Protein product: CASSLKGELYEQYF.